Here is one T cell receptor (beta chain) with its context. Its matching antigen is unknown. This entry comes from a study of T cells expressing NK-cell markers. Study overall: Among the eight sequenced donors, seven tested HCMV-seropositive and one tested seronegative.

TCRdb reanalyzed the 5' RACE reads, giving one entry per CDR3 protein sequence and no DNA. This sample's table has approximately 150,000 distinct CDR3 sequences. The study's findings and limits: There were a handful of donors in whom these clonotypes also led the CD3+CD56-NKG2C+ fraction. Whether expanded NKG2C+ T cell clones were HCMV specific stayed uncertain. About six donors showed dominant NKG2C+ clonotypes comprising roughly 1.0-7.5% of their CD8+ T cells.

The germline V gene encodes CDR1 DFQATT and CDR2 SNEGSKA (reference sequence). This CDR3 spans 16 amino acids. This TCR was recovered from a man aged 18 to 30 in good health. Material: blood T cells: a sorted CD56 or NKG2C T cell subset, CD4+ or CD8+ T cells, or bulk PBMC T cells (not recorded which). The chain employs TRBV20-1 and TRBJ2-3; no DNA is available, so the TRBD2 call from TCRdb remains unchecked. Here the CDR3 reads CSATELDWRSTDTQYF.